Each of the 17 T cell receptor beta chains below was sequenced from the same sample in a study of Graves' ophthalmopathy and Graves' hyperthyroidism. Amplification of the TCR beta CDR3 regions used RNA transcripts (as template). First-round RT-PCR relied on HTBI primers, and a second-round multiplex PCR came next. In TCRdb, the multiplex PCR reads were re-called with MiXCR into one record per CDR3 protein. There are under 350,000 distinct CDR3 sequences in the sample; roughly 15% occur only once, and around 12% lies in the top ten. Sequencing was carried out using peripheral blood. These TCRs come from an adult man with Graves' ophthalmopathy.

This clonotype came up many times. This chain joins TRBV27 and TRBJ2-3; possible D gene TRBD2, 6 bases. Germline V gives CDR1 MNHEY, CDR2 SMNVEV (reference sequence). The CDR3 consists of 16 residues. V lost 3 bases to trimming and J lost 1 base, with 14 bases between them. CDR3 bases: TGTGCCAGCAGTTTCTCGGGATGGGAGGGCACAGATACGCAGTATTTT. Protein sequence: CASSFSGWEGTDTQYF.

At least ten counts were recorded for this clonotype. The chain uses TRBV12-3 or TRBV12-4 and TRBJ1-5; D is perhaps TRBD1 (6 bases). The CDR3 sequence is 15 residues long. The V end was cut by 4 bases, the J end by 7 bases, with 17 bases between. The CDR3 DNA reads TGTGCCAGCAGTTCTACGACAGGACATAGGCAGCCCCAGCATTTT. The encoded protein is CASSSTTGHRQPQHF.

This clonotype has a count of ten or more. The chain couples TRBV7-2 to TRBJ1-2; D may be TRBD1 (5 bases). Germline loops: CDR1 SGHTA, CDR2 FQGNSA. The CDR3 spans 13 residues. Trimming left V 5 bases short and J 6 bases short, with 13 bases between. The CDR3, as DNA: TGTGCCAGCAGCCCAGAACGGGACGATGGCTACACCTTC. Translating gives CASSPERDDGYTF. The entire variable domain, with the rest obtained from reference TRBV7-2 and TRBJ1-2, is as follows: GAGVSQSPSNKVTEKGKDVELRCDPISGHTALYWYRQSLGQGLEFLIYFQGNSAPDKSGLPSDRFSAERTGGSVSTLTIQRTQQEDSAVYLCASSPERDDGYTFGSGTRLTVV.

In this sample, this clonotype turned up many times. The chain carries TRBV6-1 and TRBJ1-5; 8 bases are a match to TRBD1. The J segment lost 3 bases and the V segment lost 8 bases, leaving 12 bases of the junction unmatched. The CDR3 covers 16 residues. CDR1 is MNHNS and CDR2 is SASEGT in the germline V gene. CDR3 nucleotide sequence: TGTGCCAGCCGTCGGACAGGGAGGGGGTCCAATCAGCCCCAGCATTTT. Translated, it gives CASRRTGRGSNQPQHF.

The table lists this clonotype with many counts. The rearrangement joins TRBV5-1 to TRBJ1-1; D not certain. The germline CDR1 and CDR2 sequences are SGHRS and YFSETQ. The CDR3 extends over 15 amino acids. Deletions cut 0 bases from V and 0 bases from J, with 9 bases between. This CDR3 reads CASSLGGSLNTEAFF. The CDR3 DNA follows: TGCGCCAGCAGCTTGGGAGGTAGTCTGAACACTGAAGCTTTCTTT.

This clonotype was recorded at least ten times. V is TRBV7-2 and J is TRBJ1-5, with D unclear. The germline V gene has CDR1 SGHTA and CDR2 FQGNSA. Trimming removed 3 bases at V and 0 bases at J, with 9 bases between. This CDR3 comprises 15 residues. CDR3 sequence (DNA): TGTGCCAGCAGCTTCAAAGTCGATAGCAATCAGCCCCAGCATTTT. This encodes CASSFKVDSNQPQHF. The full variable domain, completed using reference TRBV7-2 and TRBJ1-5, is GAGVSQSPSNKVTEKGKDVELRCDPISGHTALYWYRQSLGQGLEFLIYFQGNSAPDKSGLPSDRFSAERTGGSVSTLTIQRTQQEDSAVYLCASSFKVDSNQPQHFGDGTRLSIL.

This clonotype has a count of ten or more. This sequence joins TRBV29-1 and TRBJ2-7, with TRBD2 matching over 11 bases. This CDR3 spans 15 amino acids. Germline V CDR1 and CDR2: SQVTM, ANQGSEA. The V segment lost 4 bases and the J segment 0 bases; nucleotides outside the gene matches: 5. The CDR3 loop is CSVGVTSGASYEQYF. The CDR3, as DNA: TGCAGCGTTGGAGTGACTAGCGGGGCCTCCTACGAGCAGTACTTC.

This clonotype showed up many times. This CDR3 reads CSVEPTGTRNEQYF. DNA for the CDR3: TGCAGCGTTGAACCGACAGGAACGAGGAACGAGCAGTACTTC. The V gene is TRBV29-1, the J gene TRBJ2-7; weak D call: TRBD1 (6 bases). The CDR3 is 14 residues long. Germline values: CDR1 SQVTM, CDR2 ANQGSEA. Trimming removed 2 bases from V and 5 bases from J, with 16 bases in between.

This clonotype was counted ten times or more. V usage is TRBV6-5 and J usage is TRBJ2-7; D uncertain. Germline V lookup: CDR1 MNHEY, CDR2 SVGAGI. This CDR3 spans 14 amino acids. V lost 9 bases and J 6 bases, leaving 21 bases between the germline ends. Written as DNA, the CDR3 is TGTGCCAGTTATGGGGAAGCAGGTCTAAGCGAGCAGTACTTC. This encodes CASYGEAGLSEQYF.

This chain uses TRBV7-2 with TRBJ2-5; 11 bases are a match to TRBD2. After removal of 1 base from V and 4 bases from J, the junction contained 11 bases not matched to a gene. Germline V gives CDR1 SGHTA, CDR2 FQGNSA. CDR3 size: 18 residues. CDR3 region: CASSLGSIAGGPGETQYF. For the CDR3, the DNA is TGTGCCAGCAGCTTAGGCTCCATAGCGGGGGGGCCAGGAGAGACCCAGTACTTC. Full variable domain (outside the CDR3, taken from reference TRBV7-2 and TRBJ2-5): GAGVSQSPSNKVTEKGKDVELRCDPISGHTALYWYRQSLGQGLEFLIYFQGNSAPDKSGLPSDRFSAERTGGSVSTLTIQRTQQEDSAVYLCASSLGSIAGGPGETQYFGPGTRLLVL.

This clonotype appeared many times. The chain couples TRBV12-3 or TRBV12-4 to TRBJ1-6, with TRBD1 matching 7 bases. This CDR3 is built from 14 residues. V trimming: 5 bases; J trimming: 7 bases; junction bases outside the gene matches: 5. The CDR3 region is CASSPQGGNSPLHF. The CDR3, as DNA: TGTGCCAGCAGTCCCCAGGGGGGAAATTCACCCCTCCACTTT.

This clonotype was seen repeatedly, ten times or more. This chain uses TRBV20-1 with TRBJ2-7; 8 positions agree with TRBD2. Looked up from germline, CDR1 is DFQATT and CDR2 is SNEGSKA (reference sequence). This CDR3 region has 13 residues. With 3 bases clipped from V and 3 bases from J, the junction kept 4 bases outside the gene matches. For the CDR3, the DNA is TGCAGTGCTAGTTTTAGCGGGGACTACGAGCAGTACTTC. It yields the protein CSASFSGDYEQYF.

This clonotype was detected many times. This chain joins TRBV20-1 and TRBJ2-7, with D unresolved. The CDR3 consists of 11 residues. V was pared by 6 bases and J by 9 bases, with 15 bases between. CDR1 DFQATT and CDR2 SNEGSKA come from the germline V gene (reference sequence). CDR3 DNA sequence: TGCAGTGCCCCGCTGGGGTCTAGGCAGTACTTC. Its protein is CSAPLGSRQYF.

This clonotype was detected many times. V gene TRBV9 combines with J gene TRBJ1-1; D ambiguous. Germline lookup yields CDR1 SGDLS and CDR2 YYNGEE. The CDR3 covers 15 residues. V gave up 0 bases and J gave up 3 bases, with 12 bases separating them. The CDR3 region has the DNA TGTGCCAGCAGCGTAGTTACCCTGGGATACACTGAAGCTTTCTTT. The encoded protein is CASSVVTLGYTEAFF.

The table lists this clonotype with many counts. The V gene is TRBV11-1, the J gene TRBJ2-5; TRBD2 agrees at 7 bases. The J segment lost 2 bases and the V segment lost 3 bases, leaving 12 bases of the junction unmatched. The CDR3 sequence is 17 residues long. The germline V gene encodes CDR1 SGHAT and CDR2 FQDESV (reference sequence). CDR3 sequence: CASSFVRGGVSQETQYF. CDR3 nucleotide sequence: TGTGCCAGCAGCTTCGTGCGTGGGGGGGTTAGTCAAGAGACCCAGTACTTC.

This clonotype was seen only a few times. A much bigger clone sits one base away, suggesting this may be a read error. The CDR3 protein is CASTRFPRGTGTEAFF. The CDR3 DNA is TGCGCCAGCACCCGCTTCCCAAGGGGGACCGGGACTGAAGCTTTCTTT. The J gene is TRBJ1-1, the V gene TRBV4-1; the D gene is possibly TRBD1 (6 bases). The CDR3 totals 16 residues. The ends were cut back, 7 bases at V and 5 bases at J, with 23 bases in the middle. The germline gives CDR1 MGHRA, CDR2 YSYEKL.

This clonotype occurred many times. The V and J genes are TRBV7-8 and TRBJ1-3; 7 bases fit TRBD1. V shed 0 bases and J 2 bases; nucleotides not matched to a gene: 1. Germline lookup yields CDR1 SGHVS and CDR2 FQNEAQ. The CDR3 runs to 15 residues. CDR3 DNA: TGTGCCAGCAGCTTAGCGACAGGGCCTGGAAACACCATATATTTT. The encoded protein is CASSLATGPGNTIYF. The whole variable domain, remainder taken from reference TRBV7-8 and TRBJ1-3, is GAGVSQSPRYKVAKRGQDVALRCDPISGHVSLFWYQQALGQGPEFLTYFQNEAQLDKSGLPSDRFFAERPEGSVSTLKIQRTQQEDSAVYLCASSLATGPGNTIYFGEGSWLTVV.